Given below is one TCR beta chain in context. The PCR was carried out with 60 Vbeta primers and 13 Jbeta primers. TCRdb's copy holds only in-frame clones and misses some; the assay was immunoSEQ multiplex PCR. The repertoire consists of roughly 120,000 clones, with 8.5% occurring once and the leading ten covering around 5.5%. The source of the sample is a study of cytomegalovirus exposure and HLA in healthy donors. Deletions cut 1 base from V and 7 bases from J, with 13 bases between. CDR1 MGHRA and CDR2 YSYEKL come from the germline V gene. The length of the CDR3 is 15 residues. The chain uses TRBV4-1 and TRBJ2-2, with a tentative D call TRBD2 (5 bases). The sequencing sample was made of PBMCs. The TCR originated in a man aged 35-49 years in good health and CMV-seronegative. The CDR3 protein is CASSQGSPGSGELFF. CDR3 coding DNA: TGCGCCAGCAGCCAAGGGTCGCCGGGGAGCGGGGAGCTGTTTTTT.